This T cell receptor beta chain is from a study of T cell repertoires in aging, cancer and after chemotherapy. Study context: About 8.8 million TCR reads were in the whole dataset.

Rearranged V-D-J TRB sequences were amplified with a mixed TRB-A/B primer pool. TCRdb redid the calling of the multiplex PCR reads with MiXCR, one entry per CDR3 protein. This table holds about 1,400 distinct CDR3 sequences, 20% found once. There are 16 residues in the CDR3. CDR1 and CDR2 from the germline V gene are SQVTM and ANQGSEA. Trimming took 5 bases from V and 0 from J; bases not matched to a gene: 11. Peripheral blood genomic DNA, not sorted cells or RNA, was the template. By share, this clonotype counts as large (0.1 to 1%). No antigen is known for it. Overall study results and limits: Rebound thymic output was suggested by rising median generation probability during chemotherapy in each cancer cohort.

The specimen sequenced was blood. The source is a human donor with a solid tumor. V gene TRBV29-1 combines with J gene TRBJ2-3; 7 bases are shared with TRBD1. CDR3 amino acids: CSVSGTATASTDTQYF. The CDR3 DNA is TGCAGCGTTTCCGGGACAGCGACAGCTAGCACAGATACGCAGTATTTT.